The clone carrying this T cell receptor (beta chain) was observed many times. TCR beta CDR3 region amplification was performed from RNA transcripts. Using the HTBI primer set, a first-round RT-PCR was run on the TCR CDR3. TCRdb reprocessed the multiplex PCR reads with MiXCR, giving one entry per CDR3 protein. The sample gives 300,000 to 400,000 distinct CDR3 sequences, 14% of which show up once; roughly a fifth is in the top ten. This CDR3 has 15 residues. Germline loops: CDR1 SNHLY, CDR2 FYNNEI. V trimming: 4 bases; J trimming: 4 bases; junction bases outside the gene matches: 7. The data were taken from a study of T cells in Graves' hyperthyroidism and ophthalmopathy.

Sample: blood. The origin of this receptor is a woman aged 25-40 years with Graves' ophthalmopathy. The gene calls are TRBV2 and TRBJ1-1; TRBD1 aligns across 9 bases. The CDR3, as DNA: TGTGCCAGCAGTGTTCAACAGGGGGCGAGCACTGAAGCTTTCTTT. Protein product: CASSVQQGASTEAFF.